This T cell receptor (beta chain) is drawn from a study of beta chain features in type 1 diabetes. Across the whole study: All samples combined gave 107,917,701 sorted cells for examination. Points from the study as a whole: Among patients with Type 1 diabetes, TCRB CDR3s were moderately but significantly shorter in every one of the four CD4+ subsets.

All sorted populations exceeded 95% purity. The V end was cut by 3 bases, the J end by 5 bases, with 17 bases between. The CDR3 has 14 residues. Germline CDR1 and CDR2: GTSNPN and SVGIG (reference sequence). As for this clone: The antigen is undetermined.

The isolated RNA, all of it, was reverse transcribed, so expressed TCRB transcripts were what got sequenced. Measured with immunoSEQ multiplex PCR; TCRdb has only the in-frame clones, and not every one. The table has 250,000 to 300,000 clones, around 22% seen once. The chain uses TRBV30 and TRBJ2-7, with D maybe TRBD1 (5 bases). The sequence was obtained from a woman aged 25 to 45 with type 1 diabetes. The source material was naive CD4+ T cells from blood. DNA of the CDR3: TGTGCCTGGAGGAGGACCGCAGTGGGGCACGAGCAGTACTTC. This translates into CAWRRTAVGHEQYF.